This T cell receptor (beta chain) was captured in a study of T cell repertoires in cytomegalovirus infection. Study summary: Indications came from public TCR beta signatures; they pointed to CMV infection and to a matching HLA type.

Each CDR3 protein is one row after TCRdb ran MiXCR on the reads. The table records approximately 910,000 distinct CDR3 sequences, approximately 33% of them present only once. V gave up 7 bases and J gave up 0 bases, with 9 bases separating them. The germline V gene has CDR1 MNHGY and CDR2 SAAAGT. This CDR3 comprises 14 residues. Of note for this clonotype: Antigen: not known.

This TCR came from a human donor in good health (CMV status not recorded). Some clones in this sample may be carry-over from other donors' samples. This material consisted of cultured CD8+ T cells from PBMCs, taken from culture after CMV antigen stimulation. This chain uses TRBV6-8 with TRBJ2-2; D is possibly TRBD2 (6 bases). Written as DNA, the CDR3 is TGTGCCAGCACTGGAGGGTCGAACACCGGGGAGCTGTTTTTT. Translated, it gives CASTGGSNTGELFF.